These 2 T cell receptor beta chains share one sample of origin, sequenced in a study of blood T cell repertoires in COVID-19 (dated by TCRdb to the early 2020s). Libraries were constructed by the immunoSEQ multiplex PCR assay. This is the immuneACCESS table as TCRdb keeps it, with only in-frame sequences that have V and J called. A part of the clones is gone; compared with another copy, unresolved V genes explain less than half, and the rest is unexplained. Recorded for this sample are roughly 360,000 clones; roughly 87% of them occurred a single time. Clones ranked in the top ten supply roughly 5.1% of the sample. Sequencing input: PBMCs or T cells enriched from blood (not recorded which). All receptors derive from a woman aged 50 to 60 who had recovered from COVID-19.

V gene TRBV30 combines with J gene TRBJ2-2, with D hard to call. CDR1 is GTSNPN and CDR2 is SVGIG in the germline V gene (reference sequence). Trimming shortened V by 2 bases and J by 7 bases, and 11 bases separated the two germline ends. The CDR3 sequence is 13 residues long. CDR3 region: CAWSPWRGGELFF. CDR3 bases: TGTGCCTGGAGTCCCTGGCGCGGCGGGGAGCTGTTTTTT.

In this sample, this clone turned up a few times. The sample carries other DNA sequences with the same CDR3. This chain links TRBV4-1 with TRBJ2-7; perhaps TRBD1 as D (6 bases). V was clipped by 2 bases and J by 3 bases, with 11 bases between them. This CDR3 has 14 residues. Per the germline V gene, CDR1 is MGHRA and CDR2 is YSYEKL. CDR3 protein: CASSQLQGSYEQYF. The DNA of the CDR3 is TGCGCCAGCAGCCAATTGCAGGGGAGCTACGAGCAGTACTTC.